A selection of T cell receptor beta chains follows, all from one sample in a study of blood T cell repertoires in COVID-19. Profiling relied on immunoSEQ multiplex PCR, and the TCRdb table lists in-frame clones only, not all of them. Here the sample spans 110,000 or so clones, about 85% being singletons. The material sequenced was peripheral blood. The receptors were sampled from a man aged 35 to 55 with acute or convalescent COVID-19. Both conserved end residues are part of each CDR3. Fields, in order: V gene, clone size, D gene, J gene, CDR3 DNA, CDR3 protein. D genes are given only for firm matches. Clone size, where shown, is once, few, many, or a class for clones that have expanded.

>TRBV10-3|NA|NA|TRBJ2-5
TGTGCCATCAGTGACAGGTCGGAAGAAACCCAGTACTTC
CAISDRSEETQYF
>TRBV5-5|NA|NA|TRBJ1-1
TGTGCCAGCAGCCCGGGAGCGGGGATGAACACTGAAGCTTTCTTT
CASSPGAGMNTEAFF
>TRBV11-2|NA|TRBD2|TRBJ2-3
TGTGCCAGCAGCTCCTATAGCGGGGCCTCAGATACGCAGTATTTT
CASSSYSGASDTQYF
>TRBV5-4|NA|TRBD2|TRBJ2-5
TGTGCCAGCAGCTTACCCGGGAGGGGAGAGACCCAGTACTTC
CASSLPGRGETQYF
>TRBV5-4|few|NA|TRBJ1-2
TGTGCCACACACGAGGGTAGCTATGGCTACACCTTC
CATHEGSYGYTF
>TRBV4-1|NA|NA|TRBJ2-2
TGCGCCAGCAGCCAAGAGCCCTGGGGGCCCAGCACCGGGGAGCTGTTTTTT
CASSQEPWGPSTGELFF
>TRBV7-9|NA|NA|TRBJ1-2
TGTGCCAGCAGCCCCCCAGGGATGTGGGGCTACACCTTC
CASSPPGMWGYTF
>TRBV5-1|NA|NA|TRBJ2-2
TGCGCCAGCAGCTTGGACACGAACACCGGGGAGCTGTTTTTT
CASSLDTNTGELFF
>TRBV5-4|NA|NA|TRBJ2-2
TGTGCCAGCAGCTTTAGGGGCGCGGGGCACCCCGGGGAGCTGTTTTTT
CASSFRGAGHPGELFF
>TRBV19|once|NA|TRBJ1-6
TGTGCCAGTAGTATAGGAGGCTTGATTTCACCCCTCCACTTT
CASSIGGLISPLHF
>TRBV4-1|NA|NA|TRBJ1-1
TGCGCCAGCAGCCCCTTAAATACAGGGTATCGGGCTGAAGCTTTCTTT
CASSPLNTGYRAEAFF
>TRBV30|NA|NA|TRBJ2-7
TGTGCCTGGAGAGGGAGAGCCTACGAGCAGTACTTC
CAWRGRAYEQYF
>TRBV24-1|NA|TRBD2|TRBJ2-3
TGTGCCACCAGTGATTTGCAGCGGGGGTCATCCACAGATACGCAGTATTTT
CATSDLQRGSSTDTQYF
>TRBV6-6|NA|TRBD1|TRBJ1-1
TGTGCCAGCACCCGGGACAGTGGAAGAGCTGAAGCTTTCTTT
CASTRDSGRAEAFF
>TRBV6-6|NA|TRBD1|TRBJ1-5
TGTGCCAGCAGTGACAGGGGTAATCAGCCCCAGCATTTT
CASSDRGNQPQHF
>TRBV7-8|NA|NA|TRBJ2-2
TGTGCCAGCAGCCAACAATGGACCGGGGAGCTGTTTTTT
CASSQQWTGELFF
>TRBV10-3|NA|TRBD1|TRBJ2-3
TGTGCCATCAGAAAATCAACTACTCCGGGACAGGGGGCAACTGAGACAGATACGCAGTATTTT
CAIRKSTTPGQGATETDTQYF
>TRBV29-1|once|NA|TRBJ2-7
TGCAGCGTTGTTAACAGGGAGGGCGAGCAGTACTTC
CSVVNREGEQYF
>TRBV3-1/TRBV3-2|NA|NA|TRBJ1-6
TGTGCCAGCAGCCAAGATGGGGGGACCTATAATTCACCCCTCCACTTT
CASSQDGGTYNSPLHF
>TRBV23-1|NA|NA|TRBJ2-4
TGCGCCAGCAGTCCCACCACTGCGACAGGGGAGGGGAACATTCAGTACTTC
CASSPTTATGEGNIQYF
>TRBV9|NA|TRBD2|TRBJ2-3
TGTGCCAGCAGCGTTCTCGGACTAGCGGGTACTAGCACAGATACGCAGTATTTT
CASSVLGLAGTSTDTQYF
>TRBV24-1|NA|NA|TRBJ2-5
TGTGCCACCAGTGAGTCGGCGAACAGGGTGTTCGAGACCCAGTACTTC
CATSESANRVFETQYF